Presented here are 29 T cell receptor beta chains from one specimen sequenced in a study of cytomegalovirus exposure and HLA in healthy donors. PCR employed 60 Vbeta and 13 Jbeta primers. Repertoires were generated with immunoSEQ multiplex PCR, while TCRdb's copy carries only in-frame clones and drops some. The data contain 130,000 to 150,000 clones, 80% of them seen just once; the ten biggest clones take up approximately 5.1%. The sample was PBMCs. The receptors were gathered from a male donor in good health and CMV-seronegative.

The genes are TRBV28 and TRBJ1-1; 9 bases fit TRBD1. There are 14 residues in the CDR3. The V gene end was trimmed by 5 bases and the J gene end by 3 bases; junction bases not matched to a gene: 4. Germline loops: CDR1 MDHEN, CDR2 SYDVKM. CDR3 in DNA: TGTGCCAGCAGTACGGGACAGGGAGACACTGAAGCTTTCTTT. It translates to CASSTGQGDTEAFF.

DNA of the CDR3: TGTGCCAGCAGTTCCCTCCTAGATTCCTATGGCTACACCTTC. Its protein is CASSSLLDSYGYTF. The chain recombines TRBV2 with TRBJ1-2, with D hard to call. V gave up 5 bases and J gave up 4 bases, with 14 bases separating them. The CDR3 is made up of 14 amino acids. Germline assignment: CDR1 SNHLY and CDR2 FYNNEI.

The chain recombines TRBV18 with TRBJ1-3, with 7 bases lining up with TRBD1. This CDR3 has 16 amino acids. V gave up 4 bases and J gave up 0 bases; unmatched junction bases: 6. Germline V gene sequence: CDR1 KGHSH, CDR2 LQKENI. CDR3 nucleotides: TGTGCCAGCTCACAAGAAGGACAGGTCTCTGGAAACACCATATATTTT. This codes for CASSQEGQVSGNTIYF.

The V call is TRBV10-2, the J call TRBJ2-1; 9 bases fit TRBD2. CDR1 is WSHSY, CDR2 SAAADI, per germline. With V trimmed by 8 bases and J by 6 bases, 11 bases remained unmatched. The CDR3 totals 15 residues. The CDR3 DNA reads as TGCGCCAGCCTACTTGGGCGGGGGGGAAGCAATGAGCAGTTCTTC. This encodes CASLLGRGGSNEQFF.

The chain carries TRBV15 and TRBJ2-4; D gene uncertain. Trimming took 4 bases from V and 10 from J, leaving 14 bases between them. The CDR3 runs 13 residues. The germline V gene encodes CDR1 LNHNV and CDR2 YYDKDF (reference sequence). CDR3: CATSTPLTGIQYF. The CDR3 DNA reads as TGTGCCACCAGCACCCCGTTGACCGGGATTCAGTACTTC.

The chain carries TRBV7-2 and TRBJ1-1, with unresolved D. Germline CDR1 reads SGHTA; CDR2 reads FQGNSA. The CDR3 has 14 residues. Trimming took off 4 bases at V and 0 bases at J, with 9 bases between the two ends. The CDR3, as DNA: TGTGCCAGCAGCTCTACCCTCATGAACACTGAAGCTTTCTTT. This encodes CASSSTLMNTEAFF.

To note about this clone: A junction boundary mismatches the germline segment, possibly from a read error. The chain links TRBV9 to TRBJ2-1; maybe TRBD1 (5 bases). The CDR3 covers 17 residues. Germline CDR1 reads SGDLS; CDR2 reads YYNGEE. CDR3 loop: CASSVADSLELRNEQLF. CDR3 nucleotides: TGTGCCAGCAGCGTAGCCGACAGCTTGGAACTACGCAATGAGCAGCTCTTC.

The rearrangement uses TRBV4-3 and TRBJ2-7, with D maybe TRBD1 (5 bases). The ends were cut back, 1 base at V and 2 bases at J, with 12 bases in the middle. The CDR3 has 15 amino acids. CDR1 is LGHNA, CDR2 YSLEER, per germline. DNA of the CDR3: TGCGCCAGCAGCCAAGCGTCGGACACCCCCTACGAGCAGTACTTC. Translating gives CASSQASDTPYEQYF.

The J gene is TRBJ1-4, the V gene TRBV7-6, with a tentative D call TRBD1 (5 bases). The CDR3 consists of 16 residues. CDR1 is SGHVS, CDR2 FNYEAQ, per germline. V shed 4 bases and J shed 8 bases, with 20 bases lying between them. Here the CDR3 reads CASSSLIGARSEKLFF. The CDR3 DNA reads as TGTGCCAGCAGCTCCCTCATAGGGGCGCGGTCAGAAAAACTGTTTTTT.

The rearrangement uses TRBV5-1 and TRBJ1-2; D may be TRBD1 (5 bases). Germline CDR1 is SGHRS and CDR2 is YFSETQ. V dropped 0 bases and J dropped 6 bases, with 12 bases sitting between them. The CDR3 loop spans 14 amino acids. CDR3 coding DNA: TGCGCCAGCAGCTTGGACAGGCCTTCTGATGGCTACACCTTC. Its protein is CASSLDRPSDGYTF.

V and J are TRBV5-1 and TRBJ1-1; weak D call: TRBD1 (6 bases). The CDR3 is 15 residues long. Germline values: CDR1 SGHRS, CDR2 YFSETQ. Trimming stripped 4 bases from V and 2 bases from J, with 15 bases between. In DNA, the CDR3 is TGCGCCAGCAGCACCGGACAGAATTCAAACACTGAAGCTTTCTTT. It specifies CASSTGQNSNTEAFF. Full variable domain (outside the CDR3, taken from reference TRBV5-1 and TRBJ1-1): KAGVTQTPRYLIKTRGQQVTLSCSPISGHRSVSWYQQTPGQGLQFLFEYFSETQRNKGNFPGRFSGRQFSNSRSEMNVSTLELGDSALYLCASSTGQNSNTEAFFGQGTRLTVV.

The CDR3: CASSIVGGALYEQYF. CDR3 DNA sequence: TGTGCCAGTAGTATAGTCGGGGGAGCCCTCTACGAGCAGTACTTC. The genes are TRBV19 and TRBJ2-7; D possibly corresponds to TRBD2 (6 bases). This CDR3 contains 15 residues. Germline CDR1 and CDR2: LNHDA and SQIVND (reference sequence). V gave up 1 base and J gave up 3 bases, with 13 bases separating them.

CDR3 DNA: TGTGCCAGCAGCGTAGGAGACAACCTGCAGGGGTTTTCGTTAGAGACCCAGTACTTC. Residues: CASSVGDNLQGFSLETQYF. J is TRBJ2-5 and V is TRBV9, with D possibly TRBD1 on 6 matching bases. Germline values: CDR1 SGDLS, CDR2 YYNGEE. This CDR3 has 19 residues. Trimming removed 0 bases from V and 4 bases from J, with 25 bases in between.

The rearrangement links TRBV7-9 to TRBJ2-7, with D tentatively TRBD2 (6 bases). The length of the CDR3 is 13 residues. Germline values: CDR1 SEHNR, CDR2 FQNEAQ (reference sequence). Between the trimmed V and J ends, which lost 8 bases and 4 bases, there was a span of 15 bases. The DNA for the CDR3 is TGTGCCAGCTCTGGGGCGGGGAGGTACGAGCAGTACTTC. This sequence encodes CASSGAGRYEQYF.

The chain joins TRBV6-6 to TRBJ2-3; 7 bases fit TRBD1. Germline trimming cut 4 bases from V and 5 bases from J; bases unmatched to any gene: 9. The CDR3 spans 15 residues. Germline CDR1 reads MNHNY; CDR2 reads SVGAGI (reference sequence). The CDR3 DNA sequence: TGTGCCAGCAGTTCTGGAGACAGGGTGCTAGATACGCAGTATTTT. Residues: CASSSGDRVLDTQYF.

The chain joins TRBV6-1 to TRBJ1-1; D is ambiguous. V lost 0 bases to trimming and J lost 7 bases, with 9 bases between them. This CDR3 region has 13 residues. The V gene's germline CDR1 is MNHNS and CDR2 SASEGT. DNA for the CDR3: TGTGCCAGCAGTGAAGCTGGACGGGGTGAAGCTTTCTTT. Translating gives CASSEAGRGEAFF.

In its sample, this clone was seen a few times. The V call is TRBV7-8, the J call TRBJ1-4; D is possibly TRBD1 (5 bases). Germline CDR1 and CDR2: SGHVS and FQNEAQ. This CDR3 contains 14 residues. Deletions cut 5 bases from V and 8 bases from J, with 15 bases between. The CDR3 protein is CASSASGVGEKLFF. CDR3 in DNA: TGTGCCAGCAGCGCCTCGGGGGTTGGGGAAAAACTGTTTTTT.

The V call is TRBV4-3, the J call TRBJ2-1; D is possibly TRBD2 (6 bases). Trimming removed 4 bases at V and 1 base at J, with 23 bases between. CDR1 is LGHNA and CDR2 is YSLEER in the germline V gene. This CDR3 comprises 19 residues. The CDR3 loop is CASSPRRSESGLSYNEQFF. CDR3 sequence (DNA): TGCGCCAGCAGCCCGCGAAGATCTGAAAGCGGGTTATCCTACAATGAGCAGTTCTTC.

The chain uses TRBV28 and TRBJ2-7, with D possibly matching TRBD2 (5 bases). The V gene's germline CDR1 is MDHEN and CDR2 SYDVKM. This CDR3 has 13 residues. V shed 6 bases and J shed 1 base, with 10 bases lying between them. The CDR3: CASSLRTSYEQYF. Here the CDR3 DNA reads TGTGCCAGCAGCCTCCGGACTTCCTACGAGCAGTACTTC.

The CDR3 loop is CASSPTRGGPFTNYGYTF. CDR3 DNA: TGCGCCAGCAGCCCCACTAGGGGGGGCCCCTTTACTAACTATGGCTACACCTTC. The J gene is TRBJ1-2, the V gene TRBV4-1, with D perhaps TRBD1 (6 bases). Between the trimmed V and J ends, which lost 4 bases and 0 bases, there was a span of 21 bases. CDR1 and CDR2 (germline): MGHRA, YSYEKL. The CDR3 is 18 residues long.

The chain is built from TRBV27 and TRBJ2-7; 10 bases map to TRBD1. Unmatched junction bases numbered 9, after V lost 0 bases and J lost 4 bases. Germline lookup yields CDR1 MNHEY and CDR2 SMNVEV (reference sequence). The CDR3 sequence is 17 residues long. CDR3 nucleotide sequence: TGTGCCAGCAGTTTATCGGGTTCGGACAGGGGGAGTTACGAGCAGTACTTC. Its protein is CASSLSGSDRGSYEQYF.

This chain links TRBV11-2 with TRBJ1-5, with D possibly matching TRBD1 (6 bases). This CDR3 comprises 16 residues. CDR1 is SGHAT and CDR2 is FQNNGV in the germline V gene. With 5 bases removed from V and 0 bases from J, the gap between germline ends came to 14 bases. DNA for the CDR3: TGTGCCAGCAGCCGCTCTACAGGGACTAGCAATCAGCCCCAGCATTTT. It yields the protein CASSRSTGTSNQPQHF.

This chain links TRBV10-3 with TRBJ1-1, with 12 bases fitting TRBD1. The CDR3 covers 13 residues. V lost 11 bases, J lost 7 bases, and 8 bases stayed unmatched. From germline, CDR1 is ENHRY and CDR2 SYGVKD. CDR3 sequence reads: CAAWDRGQIEAFF. The CDR3 nucleotides are TGTGCCGCCTGGGACAGGGGGCAAATTGAAGCTTTCTTT.

This clone was seen a handful of times. The V gene is TRBV4-1, the J gene TRBJ1-1; D is possibly TRBD1 (5 bases). V dropped 1 base and J dropped 0 bases, with 12 bases sitting between them. Germline V gives CDR1 MGHRA, CDR2 YSYEKL. The CDR3 has 16 residues. This CDR3 is CASSQARGGLNTEAFF. The CDR3 nucleotides are TGCGCCAGCAGCCAAGCTCGCGGGGGACTGAACACTGAAGCTTTCTTT.

The chain employs TRBV11-2 and TRBJ2-2; a weak D match, TRBD2 (7 bases). V lost 7 bases and J 3 bases, leaving 12 bases between the germline ends. Germline CDR1 reads SGHAT; CDR2 reads FQNNGV. The CDR3 length is 14 residues. CDR3 amino acids: CASKGGQHTGELFF. The DNA of the CDR3 is TGTGCCAGCAAGGGGGGGCAGCACACCGGGGAGCTGTTTTTT.

V usage is TRBV15 and J usage is TRBJ1-2; TRBD1 might be the D (5 bases). CDR3 length equals 12 residues. Germline V gene data show CDR1 as LNHNV and CDR2 as YYDKDF (reference sequence). V was clipped by 5 bases and J by 4 bases, with 8 bases between them. The CDR3 sequence is CATSGAGYGYTF. The CDR3 coding sequence is TGTGCCACCAGCGGGGCAGGCTATGGCTACACCTTC.

The rearrangement joins TRBV7-2 to TRBJ2-7; 9 nucleotides line up with TRBD2. CDR1 is SGHTA and CDR2 is FQGNSA in the germline V gene. Unmatched junction bases numbered 5, after V lost 1 base and J lost 7 bases. The CDR3 consists of 14 residues. CDR3 amino acids: CASSLGGGAVEQYF. The CDR3 nucleotides are TGTGCCAGCAGCTTAGGCGGGGGGGCGGTAGAGCAGTACTTC.

CDR3 DNA sequence: TGTGCCTGGTCAGATAACAACTATGGCTACACCTTC. As protein: CAWSDNNYGYTF. The chain joins TRBV30 to TRBJ1-2; no clear D. V shed 5 bases and J shed 2 bases, with 9 bases lying between them. Germline CDR1 and CDR2: GTSNPN and SVGIG (reference sequence). The CDR3 consists of 12 residues.

The V gene is TRBV7-9, the J gene TRBJ2-5; tentative D call: TRBD1 (6 bases). Deletions cut 7 bases from V and 2 bases from J, with 14 bases between. In germline, CDR1 is SEHNR, CDR2 FQNEAQ (reference sequence). CDR3 size: 14 residues. The CDR3 region is CASTPRGGQETQYF. In nucleotides, the CDR3 is TGTGCCAGCACCCCCAGGGGCGGGCAAGAGACCCAGTACTTC.